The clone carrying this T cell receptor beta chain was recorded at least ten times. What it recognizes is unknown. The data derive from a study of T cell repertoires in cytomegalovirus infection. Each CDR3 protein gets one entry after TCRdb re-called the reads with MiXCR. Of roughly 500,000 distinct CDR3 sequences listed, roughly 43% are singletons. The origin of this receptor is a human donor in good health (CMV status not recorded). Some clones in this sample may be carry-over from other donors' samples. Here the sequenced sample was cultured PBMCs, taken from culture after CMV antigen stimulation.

The CDR3 sequence: CASSPTTSGSLDTQYF. CDR3 bases: TGTGCCAGCAGCCCTACGACTAGCGGGAGTCTCGATACGCAGTATTTT. The V call is TRBV7-2, the J call TRBJ2-3, with TRBD2 identical over 12 bases. The V gene end was trimmed by 5 bases and the J gene end by 6 bases; junction bases not matched to a gene: 9. Germline-derived CDR1 and CDR2 are SGHTA and FQGNSA. This CDR3 contains 16 residues.